Following are 4 T cell receptor beta chains from one sample sequenced in a study of T cells in Graves' hyperthyroidism and ophthalmopathy. RNA transcripts were the template for amplifying TCR beta CDR3 regions. The TCR CDR3 was amplified in a first-round RT-PCR using the HTBI primer set. TCRdb passed the multiplex PCR reads through MiXCR, listing each CDR3 protein once. The sample shows 500,000 to 800,000 distinct CDR3 sequences, over 40% of them seen only once. The sample consisted of peripheral blood or thyroid tissue (not recorded which). The receptors were gathered from an adult man with Graves' disease, either hyperthyroidism or ophthalmopathy (not recorded which).

The chain recombines TRBV20-1 with TRBJ1-2; no firm D call. Germline CDR1 reads DFQATT; CDR2 reads SNEGSKA (reference sequence). The CDR3 contains 13 residues. Trimming removed 6 bases from V and 8 bases from J, with 19 bases in between. DNA for the CDR3: TGCAGTGCCCCCCGAGCAGGTTCGAAAGGCTACACCTTC. This codes for CSAPRAGSKGYTF.

Ten or more counts support this clonotype. The gene calls are TRBV29-1 and TRBJ2-2, with D hard to call. Germline CDR1 is SQVTM and CDR2 is ANQGSEA. The germline V and J ends were trimmed by 7 bases and 1 base, with 4 bases remaining between them. The CDR3 extends over 11 amino acids. The CDR3 region has the DNA TGCAGCGGGAAGAACACCGGGGAGCTGTTTTTT. Translating it yields CSGKNTGELFF.

The chain is built from TRBV10-3 and TRBJ1-2; D gene ambiguous. This CDR3 region has 13 residues. V was clipped by 5 bases and J by 2 bases, with 9 bases between them. Per the germline V gene, CDR1 is ENHRY and CDR2 is SYGVKD. CDR3 DNA: TGTGCCATCAGTAGGGAACAGAACTATGGCTACACCTTC. It is translated as CAISREQNYGYTF.

The V and J genes are TRBV5-1 and TRBJ2-2, with 8 bases that match TRBD1. This CDR3 is 14 amino acids long. Per the germline V gene, CDR1 is SGHRS and CDR2 is YFSETQ. V shed 2 bases, J shed 6 bases, and the junction held 3 bases outside the gene matches. CDR3 bases: TGCGCCAGCAGCTTCGGACAGGGTCCCGGGGAGCTGTTTTTT. This codes for CASSFGQGPGELFF.